The 3 T cell receptor beta chains listed next were all sequenced from one sample in a study of cytomegalovirus exposure and HLA in healthy donors. Researchers ran the PCR with 60 Vbeta and 13 Jbeta primers. Sequencing used immunoSEQ multiplex PCR; TCRdb keeps in-frame clones, though not all of them. The data contain about 120,000 clones, around four fifths of them seen just once; the ten biggest clones take up 4% to 5%. The sample taken for sequencing was PBMCs. The receptors stem from a woman in her 40s in good health and CMV-seronegative.

The chain has TRBV7-2 and TRBJ1-5; D perhaps matches TRBD1 (5 bases). Trimming left V 4 bases short and J 2 bases short, with 12 bases between. The germline gives CDR1 SGHTA, CDR2 FQGNSA. This CDR3 is built from 15 residues. The CDR3 DNA sequence: TGTGCCAGCAGCTACCTCGGACACCGCAATCAGCCCCAGCATTTT. The encoded protein is CASSYLGHRNQPQHF. The variable domain in full, completed from reference TRBV7-2 and TRBJ1-5, reads GAGVSQSPSNKVTEKGKDVELRCDPISGHTALYWYRQSLGQGLEFLIYFQGNSAPDKSGLPSDRFSAERTGGSVSTLTIQRTQQEDSAVYLCASSYLGHRNQPQHFGDGTRLSIL.

This clone showed up just once. In DNA form, the CDR3 reads TGTGCCAGCAGCTCAAGGGGAACAGCTAACTATGGCTACACCTTC. The encoded protein is CASSSRGTANYGYTF. The chain carries TRBV11-2 and TRBJ1-2; D possibly corresponds to TRBD1 (5 bases). The CDR3 runs 15 residues. Germline lookup yields CDR1 SGHAT and CDR2 FQNNGV. With 4 bases removed from V and 0 bases from J, the gap between germline ends came to 12 bases.

The CDR3 loop is CASSQEGNTEAFF. The CDR3 DNA reads as TGTGCCAGCAGTCAGGAGGGGAACACTGAAGCTTTCTTT. The chain is built from TRBV2 and TRBJ1-1; D is unresolved. The CDR3 has 13 residues. Germline V gene sequence: CDR1 SNHLY, CDR2 FYNNEI. The ends were cut back, 5 bases at V and 1 base at J, with 8 bases in the middle.